This TCR beta chain was captured in a study of cytomegalovirus exposure and HLA in healthy donors. This table comes from immunoSEQ multiplex PCR, and its TCRdb copy is limited to in-frame clones, with some not included. The sample lists about 360,000 clones; roughly 85% were seen once. Trimming at V came to 4 bases and at J to 5 bases, leaving 10 bases not matched to a gene. The germline gives CDR1 LNHNV, CDR2 YYDKDF (reference sequence). This CDR3 contains 15 residues. The sequence was obtained from a woman younger than 30 in good health and CMV-seronegative. V is TRBV15 and J is TRBJ1-2; 7 bases agree with TRBD1. The specimen was PBMCs. The CDR3 protein is CATSTQEGGAYGYTF. The CDR3, as DNA: TGTGCCACCAGCACCCAGGAAGGGGGCGCTTATGGCTACACCTTC.